This T cell receptor (beta chain) was obtained from a study of Graves' ophthalmopathy and Graves' hyperthyroidism. TCR beta CDR3 amplification used RNA transcripts. Second-round multiplex PCR came after a first-round RT-PCR that employed HTBI primers. TCRdb independently ran MiXCR on the multiplex PCR reads; one entry per CDR3 protein. The sample has some 350,000 distinct CDR3 sequences; about 15% are singletons. Uncontrolled infections, other autoimmune diseases, pregnancy or lactation barred patients from enrollment. This clonotype was picked up a small number of times. The target antigen is unknown. A read error may account for a junction end that differs from germline. Per the germline V gene, CDR1 is MNHGY and CDR2 is SVAAGI. There are 13 residues in the CDR3. Study-level results: Blood was where most expanded thyroid clonotypes above 0.001 frequency also turned up. Discrimination between ophthalmopathy and stable hyperthyroidism by a 13-signature model showed 85% to 90% sensitivity and 70% to 84% specificity.

This TCR derives from an adult woman with stable Graves' hyperthyroidism. The chain couples TRBV6-9 to TRBJ1-1, with 9 bases identical to TRBD1. The sequenced material came from peripheral blood. The CDR3 DNA reads TGCGCCAGCAGCTATACAGGGGGCGGTGAAGCTTTCTTT. As protein: CASSYTGGGEAFF.